This is a list of T cell receptor beta chains from one sample in a study of glioma-infiltrating T cells. TCRdb fed the multiplex PCR reads into MiXCR, producing one record per CDR3 protein. The sample carries some 12,000 distinct CDR3 sequences, roughly 29% recorded once. Material: glioma tissue, nonneoplastic brain tissue, or PBMCs (not recorded which). The receptor set was obtained from a human donor with low-grade glioma or glioblastoma, undergoing nonglioma brain surgery, or in good health (not recorded which). Both conserved end residues are part of each CDR3. D genes are given only for firm matches. Size is omitted from some rows. Given values are once, few, many or a class for expanded clones.

j_gene: TRBJ1-4; d_gene: NA; v_gene: TRBV10-3; abundance: few; CDR3aa: CAISETTTNEKLFF; CDR3nt: TGTGCCATCAGTGAGACAACAACTAATGAAAAACTGTTTTTT
j_gene: TRBJ2-5; d_gene: TRBD2; v_gene: TRBV20-1; abundance: few; CDR3aa: CSARDRLLAGGPGQETQYF; CDR3nt: TGCAGTGCTAGAGATCGGTTGCTAGCGGGAGGGCCCGGTCAAGAGACCCAGTACTTC
j_gene: TRBJ2-3; d_gene: TRBD1; v_gene: TRBV6-1; abundance: many; CDR3aa: CASSNGRTGSTDTQYF; CDR3nt: TGTGCCAGCAGCAACGGAAGGACAGGGAGCACAGATACGCAGTATTTT
j_gene: TRBJ2-7; d_gene: TRBD2; v_gene: TRBV5-1; abundance: NA; CDR3aa: CASSSGLAGVLEQYF; CDR3nt: TGCGCCAGCAGCTCCGGACTAGCGGGAGTGCTCGAGCAGTACTTC
j_gene: TRBJ2-1; d_gene: TRBD2; v_gene: TRBV20-1; abundance: once; CDR3aa: CSARDDRAGRVYNEQFF; CDR3nt: TGCAGTGCTAGAGATGATAGAGCCGGGAGGGTCTACAATGAGCAGTTCTTC
j_gene: TRBJ1-2; d_gene: TRBD1; v_gene: TRBV28; abundance: many; CDR3aa: CASSLGQSSYGYTF; CDR3nt: TGTGCCAGCAGTTTGGGACAGTCTTCCTATGGCTACACCTTC
j_gene: TRBJ2-7; d_gene: NA; v_gene: TRBV24-1; abundance: few; CDR3aa: CATSSSEEDSYEQYF; CDR3nt: TGTGCCACCAGTTCTTCAGAAGAGGATTCCTACGAGCAGTACTTC
j_gene: TRBJ2-7; d_gene: TRBD2; v_gene: TRBV27; abundance: many; CDR3aa: CASSLTSGSYEQYF; CDR3nt: TGTGCCAGCAGTCTAACTAGCGGGAGTTACGAGCAGTACTTC
j_gene: TRBJ2-3; d_gene: NA; v_gene: TRBV20-1; abundance: medium-sized; CDR3aa: CSATFGIDTQYF; CDR3nt: TGCAGTGCTACTTTCGGGATAGATACGCAGTATTTT
j_gene: TRBJ2-7; d_gene: NA; v_gene: TRBV27; abundance: medium-sized; CDR3aa: CASSSSHLYEQYF; CDR3nt: TGTGCCAGCAGTTCCTCCCATCTCTACGAGCAGTACTTC
j_gene: TRBJ2-1; d_gene: NA; v_gene: TRBV20-1; abundance: many; CDR3aa: CSASQKTRGNEQFF; CDR3nt: TGCAGTGCTAGCCAGAAGACTAGGGGCAATGAGCAGTTCTTC